The present T cell receptor (beta chain) was sequenced within a study of blood T cell repertoires in COVID-19. Across the study: The United States, Italy and Spain provided the acute and convalescent COVID-19 samples.

Per the study methods: The assay estimated nucleated cells by amplifying reference gene primers. Only in-frame clones appear in the TCRdb table, and some are missing; sequencing was by immunoSEQ multiplex PCR. For V, J and clone size, that table is used; D and trimming come from the DNA. The table shows around 40,000 clones, with approximately 81% occurring only once. The sequence came from a human donor in a cohort sampled during active COVID-19. The sequenced sample was peripheral blood.

Here the CDR3 DNA reads TGTGCCAGCAGTTCTCCGTACGCAGGGGGTGTTACAGATACGCAGTATTTT. It codes for CASSSPYAGGVTDTQYF. The gene calls are TRBV9 and TRBJ2-3; 7 nucleotides line up with TRBD1. V lost 5 bases and J lost 3; bases outside the gene matches: 15. The CDR3 runs to 17 residues. Germline lookup yields CDR1 SGDLS and CDR2 YYNGEE.